This paragraph reports one T cell receptor (beta chain). What it binds is not known. What was amplified from RNA transcripts were TCR beta CDR3 regions. HTBI primers were employed in a first-round RT-PCR of the TCR CDR3. One entry per CDR3 protein, called by TCRdb with MiXCR from the multiplex PCR reads. The sample holds about 610,000 distinct CDR3 sequences; 14% to 15% are singletons and the top ten take about 4%. This record comes from a study of T cells in Graves' hyperthyroidism and ophthalmopathy. Study conclusions and caveats: Ophthalmopathy could be told apart from stable hyperthyroidism with a 13 V-J model. Most thyroid-expanded clonotypes above 0.001 were also found in blood.

Each diagnosis drew on symptoms, thyroxine, TRAb, thyroid ultrasound and orbital computed tomography findings. J lost 6 bases, V lost 8 bases, and 5 bases had no gene match. The length of the CDR3 is 12 residues. J is TRBJ1-1 and V is TRBV12-3 or TRBV12-4; 8 nucleotides align to TRBD1. This sequence was found in a woman aged 40 to 50 with Graves' ophthalmopathy. The source material was blood. CDR3 bases: TGTGCCAGCGGCTCAGGGGGCCCTGAAGCTTTCTTT. It specifies CASGSGGPEAFF.